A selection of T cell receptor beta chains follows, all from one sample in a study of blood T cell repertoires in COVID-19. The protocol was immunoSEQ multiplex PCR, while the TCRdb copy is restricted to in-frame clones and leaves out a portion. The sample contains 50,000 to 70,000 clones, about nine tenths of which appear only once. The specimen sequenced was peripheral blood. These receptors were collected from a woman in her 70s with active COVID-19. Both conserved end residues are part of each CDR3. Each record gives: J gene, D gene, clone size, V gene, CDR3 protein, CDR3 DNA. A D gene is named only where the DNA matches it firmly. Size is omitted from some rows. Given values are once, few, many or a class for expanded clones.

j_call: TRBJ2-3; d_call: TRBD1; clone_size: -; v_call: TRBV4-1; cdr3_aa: CASSQDRTSTDTQYF; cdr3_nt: TGCGCCAGCAGTCAGGACAGGACTAGCACAGATACGCAGTATTTT
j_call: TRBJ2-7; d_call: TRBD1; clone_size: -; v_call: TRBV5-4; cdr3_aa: CASSERHRGPYEQYF; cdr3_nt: TGTGCCAGCAGCGAACGCCACAGGGGACCCTACGAGCAGTACTTC
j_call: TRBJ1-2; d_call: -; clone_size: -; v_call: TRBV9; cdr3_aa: CASSAPGVGGYTF; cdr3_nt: TGTGCCAGCAGCGCCCCCGGGGTGGGGGGCTACACCTTC
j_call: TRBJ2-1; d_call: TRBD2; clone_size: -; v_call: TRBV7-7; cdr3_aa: CASSPGSGSGSYNEQFF; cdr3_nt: TGTGCTAGCAGCCCAGGTAGCGGGAGTGGATCCTACAATGAGCAGTTCTTC
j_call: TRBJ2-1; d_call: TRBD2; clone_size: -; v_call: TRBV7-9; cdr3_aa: CASSPPGGSGGNEQFF; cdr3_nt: TGTGCCAGCAGCCCCCCGGGCGGGAGTGGTGGGAATGAGCAGTTCTTC
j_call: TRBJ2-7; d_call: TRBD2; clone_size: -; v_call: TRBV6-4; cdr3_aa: CASSSSGSHEQYF; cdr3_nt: TGTGCCAGCAGTTCTAGCGGGAGTCACGAGCAGTACTTC
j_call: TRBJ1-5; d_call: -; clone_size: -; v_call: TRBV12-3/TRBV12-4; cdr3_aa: CASSLRGQPQHF; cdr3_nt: TGTGCCAGCAGTTTAAGAGGGCAGCCCCAGCATTTT
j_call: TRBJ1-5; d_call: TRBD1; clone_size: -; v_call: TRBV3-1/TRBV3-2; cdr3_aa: CASRRQGAGQPQHF; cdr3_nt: TGTGCCAGCAGGAGACAGGGGGCCGGTCAGCCCCAGCATTTT
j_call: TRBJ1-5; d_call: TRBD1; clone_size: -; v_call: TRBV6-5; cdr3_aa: CASSPGQGGNQPQHF; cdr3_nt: TGTGCCAGCAGCCCCGGACAGGGGGGGAATCAGCCCCAGCATTTT
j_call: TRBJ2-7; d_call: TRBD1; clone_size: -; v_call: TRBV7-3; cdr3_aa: CASSLADRGSEQYF; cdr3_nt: TGTGCCAGCAGCTTAGCCGACAGGGGATCCGAGCAGTACTTC
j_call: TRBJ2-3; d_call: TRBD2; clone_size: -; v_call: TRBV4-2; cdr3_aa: CASSQEHRLAGGTDTQYF; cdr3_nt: TGTGCCAGCAGCCAGGAGCATAGACTAGCGGGAGGGACAGATACGCAGTATTTT
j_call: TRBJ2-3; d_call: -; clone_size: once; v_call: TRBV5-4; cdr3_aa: CASRDPARTDTQYF; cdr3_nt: TGTGCCAGCAGGGATCCCGCGCGGACAGATACGCAGTATTTT
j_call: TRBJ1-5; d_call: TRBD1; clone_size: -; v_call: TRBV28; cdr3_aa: CASSPDRVNQPQHF; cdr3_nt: TGTGCCAGCAGTCCCGACAGGGTCAATCAGCCCCAGCATTTT
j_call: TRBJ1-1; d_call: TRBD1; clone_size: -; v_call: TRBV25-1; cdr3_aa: CASNNRGTEAFF; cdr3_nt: TGTGCCAGCAACAACAGGGGCACTGAAGCTTTCTTT
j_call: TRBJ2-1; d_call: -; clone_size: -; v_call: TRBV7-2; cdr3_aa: CASSSWALQFF; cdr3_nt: TGTGCCAGCAGCTCATGGGCCCTTCAGTTCTTC
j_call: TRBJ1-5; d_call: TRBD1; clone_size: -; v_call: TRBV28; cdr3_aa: CASSKPHRGSNQPQHF; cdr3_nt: TGTGCCAGCAGCAAACCTCACAGGGGAAGCAATCAGCCCCAGCATTTT
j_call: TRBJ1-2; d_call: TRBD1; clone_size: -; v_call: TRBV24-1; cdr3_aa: CATSDPGQGEDYGYTF; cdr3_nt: TGTGCCACCAGTGATCCCGGACAGGGAGAGGACTATGGCTACACCTTC
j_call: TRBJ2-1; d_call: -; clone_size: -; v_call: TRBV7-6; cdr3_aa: CASSLGPAEYYNEQFF; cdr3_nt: TGTGCCAGCAGCTTAGGGCCAGCGGAGTACTACAATGAGCAGTTCTTC
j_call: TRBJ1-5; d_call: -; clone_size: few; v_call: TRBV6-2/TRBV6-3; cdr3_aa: CASSYSSSSNQPQHF; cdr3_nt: TGTGCCAGCAGTTACTCGAGTAGTAGCAATCAGCCCCAGCATTTT
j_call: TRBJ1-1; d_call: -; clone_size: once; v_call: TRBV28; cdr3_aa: CASSLRGSSGTEAFF; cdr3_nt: TGTGCCAGCAGTTTAAGGGGTTCGTCAGGGACTGAAGCTTTCTTT
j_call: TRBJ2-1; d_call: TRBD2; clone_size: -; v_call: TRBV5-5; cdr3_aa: CASSLEGRTSGRFKFF; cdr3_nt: TGTGCCAGCAGCTTGGAGGGGAGGACTAGCGGGAGATTTAAGTTCTTC
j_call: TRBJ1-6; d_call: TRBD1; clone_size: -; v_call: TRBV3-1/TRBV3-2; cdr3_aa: CASSQGQGEVSPLHF; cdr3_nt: TGTGCCAGCAGCCAGGGACAGGGGGAGGTTTCACCCCTCCACTTT
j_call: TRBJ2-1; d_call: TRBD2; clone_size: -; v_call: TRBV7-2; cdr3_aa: CASSFPGTSGRDEQFF; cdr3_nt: TGTGCCAGCAGCTTCCCCGGGACTAGCGGAAGGGATGAGCAGTTCTTC
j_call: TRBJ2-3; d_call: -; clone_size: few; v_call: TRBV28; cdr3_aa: CASSVQDRGSIIGLSTDTQYF; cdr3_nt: TGTGCCAGCAGTGTGCAAGATAGGGGCAGTATAATAGGGCTAAGTACAGATACGCAGTATTTT
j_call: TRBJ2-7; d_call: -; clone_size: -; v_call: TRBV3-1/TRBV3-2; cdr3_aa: CASSQVLAAEQYF; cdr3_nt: TGTGCCAGCAGCCAAGTATTGGCGGCCGAGCAGTACTTC
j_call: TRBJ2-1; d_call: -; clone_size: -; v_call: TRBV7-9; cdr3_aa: CASSLGPPTGAEQFF; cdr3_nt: TGTGCCAGCAGCTTAGGACCTCCAACAGGAGCTGAGCAGTTCTTC
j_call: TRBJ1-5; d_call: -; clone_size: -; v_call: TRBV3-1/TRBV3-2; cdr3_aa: CASSLDSSNQPQHF; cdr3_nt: TGTGCCAGCAGCCTAGACAGTAGCAATCAGCCCCAGCATTTT
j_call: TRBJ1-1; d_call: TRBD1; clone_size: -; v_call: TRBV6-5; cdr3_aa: CASSPGQVRIEAFF; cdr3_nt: TGTGCCAGCAGCCCCGGACAGGTGAGGATTGAAGCTTTCTTT
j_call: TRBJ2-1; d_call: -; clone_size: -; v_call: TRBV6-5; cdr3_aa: CASSSPRGYNEQFF; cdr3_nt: TGTGCCAGCAGTAGCCCCAGGGGTTACAATGAGCAGTTCTTC
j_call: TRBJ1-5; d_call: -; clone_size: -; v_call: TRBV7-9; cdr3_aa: CASSWGGRNQPQHF; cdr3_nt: TGTGCCAGCAGCTGGGGGGGGCGGAATCAGCCCCAGCATTTT
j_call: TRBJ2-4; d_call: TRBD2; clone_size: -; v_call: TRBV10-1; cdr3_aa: CASSGEGVWDIQYF; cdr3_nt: TGCGCCAGCTCTGGGGAGGGCGTGTGGGACATTCAGTACTTC
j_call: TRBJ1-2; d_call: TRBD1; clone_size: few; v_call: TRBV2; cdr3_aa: CARDRSGASGYTF; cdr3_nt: TGTGCCAGGGACAGGTCTGGGGCGAGTGGCTACACCTTC
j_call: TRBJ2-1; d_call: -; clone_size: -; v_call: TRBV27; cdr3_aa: CASTPRGGRYNEQFF; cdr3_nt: TGTGCCAGCACCCCAAGGGGGGGCCGGTACAATGAGCAGTTCTTC
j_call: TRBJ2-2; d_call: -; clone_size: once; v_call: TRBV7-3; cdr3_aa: CASSSTGLGGELFF; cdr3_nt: TGTGCCAGCAGCTCCACAGGGTTAGGCGGGGAGCTGTTTTTT
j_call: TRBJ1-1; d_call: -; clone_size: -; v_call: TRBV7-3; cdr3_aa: CASSFSTGGTEAFF; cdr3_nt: TGTGCCAGCAGCTTCTCAACAGGAGGGACTGAAGCTTTCTTT
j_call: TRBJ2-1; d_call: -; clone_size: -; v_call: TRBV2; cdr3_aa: CASSHRNEQFF; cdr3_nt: TGTGCCAGCAGTCACAGGAATGAGCAGTTCTTC
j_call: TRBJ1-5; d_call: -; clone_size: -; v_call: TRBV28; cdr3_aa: CASSSRSGYQPQHF; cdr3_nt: TGTGCCAGCAGCTCGCGGTCGGGGTATCAGCCCCAGCATTTT
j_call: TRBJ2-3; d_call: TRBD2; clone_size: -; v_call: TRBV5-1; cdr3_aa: CASLGLAGSTDTQYF; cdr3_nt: TGCGCCAGCCTGGGGCTAGCGGGGAGCACAGATACGCAGTATTTT
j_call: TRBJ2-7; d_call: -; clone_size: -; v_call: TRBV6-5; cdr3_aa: CASSSGLYYEQYF; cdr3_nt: TGTGCCAGCAGTTCCGGACTCTACTACGAGCAGTACTTC
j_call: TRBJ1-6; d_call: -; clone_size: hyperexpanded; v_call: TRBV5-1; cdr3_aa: CASSPGHGDYNSPLHF; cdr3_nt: TGCGCCAGCAGCCCCGGCCACGGGGACTATAATTCACCCCTCCACTTT
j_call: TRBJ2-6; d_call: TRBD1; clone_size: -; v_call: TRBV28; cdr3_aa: CASSSSGTGLTGANVLTF; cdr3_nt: TGTGCCAGCAGTTCTTCCGGGACAGGATTAACTGGGGCCAACGTCCTGACTTTC
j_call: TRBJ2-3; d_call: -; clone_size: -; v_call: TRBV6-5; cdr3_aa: CASSAGIDTQYF; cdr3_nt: TGTGCCAGCAGCGCAGGGATAGATACGCAGTATTTT
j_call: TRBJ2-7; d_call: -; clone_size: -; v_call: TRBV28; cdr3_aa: CASSFRDFLNEQYF; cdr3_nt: TGTGCCAGCAGTTTTCGGGACTTCCTTAACGAGCAGTACTTC
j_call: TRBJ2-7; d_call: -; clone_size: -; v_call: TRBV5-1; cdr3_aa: CASSLSHRRKGREYYEQYF; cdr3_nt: TGCGCCAGCAGCTTATCTCACAGGAGGAAGGGACGGGAGTACTACGAGCAGTACTTC
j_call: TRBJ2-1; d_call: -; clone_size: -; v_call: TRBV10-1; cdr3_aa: CASSESSGISYNEQFF; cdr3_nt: TGCGCCAGCAGTGAGTCTAGCGGTATCTCCTACAATGAGCAGTTCTTC
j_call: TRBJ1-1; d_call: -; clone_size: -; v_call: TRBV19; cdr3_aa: CATRSQGQSEAFF; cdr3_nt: TGTGCCACCCGATCTCAGGGTCAATCTGAAGCTTTCTTT
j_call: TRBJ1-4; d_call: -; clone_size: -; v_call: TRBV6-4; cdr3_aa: CASSPRQRTNEKLFF; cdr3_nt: TGTGCCAGCAGTCCACGACAGAGAACTAATGAAAAACTGTTTTTT
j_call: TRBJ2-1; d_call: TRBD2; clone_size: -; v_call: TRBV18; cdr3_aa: CASSPATSGVNEQFF; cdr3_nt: TGTGCCAGCTCACCAGCCACTAGCGGGGTGAATGAGCAGTTCTTC
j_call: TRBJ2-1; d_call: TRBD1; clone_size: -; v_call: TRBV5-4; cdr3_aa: CASGGDGTGVYNEQFF; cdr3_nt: TGTGCCAGCGGTGGGGACGGGACAGGGGTCTACAATGAGCAGTTCTTC
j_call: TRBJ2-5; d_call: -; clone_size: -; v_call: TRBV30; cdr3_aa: CAWSVQAGQETQYF; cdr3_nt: TGTGCCTGGAGTGTACAAGCGGGTCAAGAGACCCAGTACTTC
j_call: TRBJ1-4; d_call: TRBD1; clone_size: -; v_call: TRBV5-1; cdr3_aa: CASSLVGQGHNEKLFF; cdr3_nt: TGCGCCAGCAGCTTAGTCGGACAGGGGCATAATGAAAAACTGTTTTTT
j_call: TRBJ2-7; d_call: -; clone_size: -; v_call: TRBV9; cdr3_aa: CASSLTGDAYEQYF; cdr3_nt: TGTGCCAGCAGCTTGACCGGGGATGCCTACGAGCAGTACTTC
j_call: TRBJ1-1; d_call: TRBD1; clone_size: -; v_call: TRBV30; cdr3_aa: CAWSPGTGGAGTEAFF; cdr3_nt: TGTGCCTGGAGTCCAGGGACAGGGGGCGCGGGGACTGAAGCTTTCTTT
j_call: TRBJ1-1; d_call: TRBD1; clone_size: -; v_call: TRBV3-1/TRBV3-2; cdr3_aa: CASSKGQGKLNTEAFF; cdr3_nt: TGTGCCAGCAGCAAAGGACAGGGGAAACTGAACACTGAAGCTTTCTTT
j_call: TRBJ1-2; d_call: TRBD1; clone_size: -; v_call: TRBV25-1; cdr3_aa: CASNETGQVFPVGGYTF; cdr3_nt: TGTGCCAGCAATGAAACGGGACAGGTTTTCCCAGTTGGAGGCTACACCTTC
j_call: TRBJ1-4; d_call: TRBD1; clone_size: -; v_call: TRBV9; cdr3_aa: CASSPTGTGIEKLFF; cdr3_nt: TGTGCCAGCAGCCCAACCGGGACAGGTATTGAAAAACTGTTTTTT
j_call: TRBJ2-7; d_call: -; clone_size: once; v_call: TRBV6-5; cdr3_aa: CARSRDTSYEQYF; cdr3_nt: TGTGCCAGGAGTAGGGACACCTCCTACGAGCAGTACTTC
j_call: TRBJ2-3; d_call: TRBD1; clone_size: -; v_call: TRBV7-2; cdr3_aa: CASSSRDRDSTDTQYF; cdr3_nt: TGTGCCAGCAGCTCCCGGGACAGGGATTCGACAGATACGCAGTATTTT
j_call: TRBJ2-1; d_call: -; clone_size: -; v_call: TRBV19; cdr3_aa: CASSPQGPTYNEQFF; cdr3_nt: TGTGCCAGTAGTCCTCAGGGTCCGACCTACAATGAGCAGTTCTTC
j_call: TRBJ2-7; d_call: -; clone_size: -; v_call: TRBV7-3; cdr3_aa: CASSLTSVPPYEQYF; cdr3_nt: TGTGCCAGCAGCTTAACGAGCGTCCCACCCTACGAGCAGTACTTC